The text below deals with one T cell receptor (beta chain). This clone was counted only a few times. There is no known antigen for this receptor. No base quality values were provided; no much bigger clone lies one nucleotide off. The source of the sample is a study of cytomegalovirus exposure and HLA in healthy donors (dated by TCRdb to 2016 to 2017). For the study in its entirety: According to an earlier analysis of 587 of the donors, about 170 million T cells yielded some 110 million unique TCR beta sequences and approximately 280 Gb of sequence data. An early release that covered about 640 HLA-typed donors contained around 300 gigabases of sequencing data and approximately 85 million unique TCR sequences. Of the roughly 420 genotyped donors, 80% to 90% were placed in the genetic ancestry cluster associated with self-reported Caucasian donors. The study aimed to test whether signatures of past pathogen exposure could be identified by cataloging public T cell receptors. Using immunosequencing, the study profiled T cell repertoires from 640 or so subjects and related those repertoires to cytomegalovirus serostatus. A separate validation cohort of over 95 different subjects was used in addition to the approximately 700-subject first cohort. To predict cytomegalovirus infection status, the study combined high-throughput TCR immunosequencing, statistical association of individual TCRs with disease status, and machine learning. A later analysis re-analyzed previously published TCR beta repertoires from approximately 670 donors and added high-resolution HLA genotyping to study TCR occurrence patterns. The later analysis used no new phenotypic data to find candidate immune exposures, relying instead on TCR beta sequences and their occurrence across donors. An earlier analysis of approximately 640 of the donors applied high-throughput TCR beta sequencing to assess whether each TCR beta V gene segment acted as functional or pseudogenic. Donor age, sex, ethnicity and CMV serostatus were compiled together with the repertoire data. Genome-wide SNP genotypes for about 65% of the 666 donors were used in a later genetic analysis, which treated that subset as a discovery cohort. All discovery cohort repertoires had been generated using a single sequencing platform. Both class I and class II loci were covered by HLA typing, at four-digit resolution. Typing coverage differed by locus: A, B, C, DRB1 and DQB1 were typed in about 620-640 donors, DQA1 in approximately 520, DPA1 in approximately 610, and DPB1 in 400 to 480. A handful of DR-DQ haplotypes were handled as single units for association and clustering because linkage in the cohort was strong. Across some 400 genotyped donors of the cohort, an average of roughly 200,000 unique TCR beta nucleotide sequences per donor were sequenced, and about a sixth of those sequences were non-productive.

In total, more than 500 healthy bone marrow donors made up the cohort. All cohort members were sampled while nominally healthy, although unrecorded immune exposures were likely present. The donor was CMV seronegative and was included in the group of a few hundred seronegative cohort members. Each donor provided a peripheral blood sample, and peripheral blood mononuclear cells were used for TCR beta sequencing. The Qiagen DNeasy Blood Extraction Kit was used to extract genomic DNA from the blood cell samples. Library construction relied on the immunoSEQ multiplex PCR assay. The multiplex PCR relied on a mix of 60 forward primers for TCR Vbeta segments and 13 reverse primers for TCR Jbeta segments. Amplification of the CDR3 region of rearranged TCR beta genes was performed with a multiplex PCR assay on genomic DNA. Amplified TCR beta libraries were sequenced as 87-base-pair reads on the Illumina HiSeq System. For the original study's pipeline: A later analysis tallied 70 million to 100 million unique TCR beta chains across the 660 or so repertoires, and some 10 million of those chains were shared by two or more donors. Raw reads were error-corrected and collapsed into unique sequences with a nearest-neighbor algorithm that merged closely related sequences to remove PCR and sequencing errors. V, D and J gene segments were assigned by aligning CDR3 sequences to IMGT reference sequences. For a sequence to be retained, at least a six-nucleotide match to both a V gene segment and a J gene segment was required. A rearrangement was called productive if the CDR3 had no stop codons and remained in frame with V and J, and every other rearrangement was called non-productive. CDR3 was defined by IMGT convention, running from the second conserved V-encoded cysteine to the conserved J-encoded phenylalanine. The earlier analysis of some 550 of the donors excluded any sequence lacking an unambiguous match to a single V gene segment. In an earlier analysis of approximately 550 of the donors, V segments were called functional above 56.7% productive rearrangements and were called segregating when the between-donor standard deviation exceeded 5%. To diagnose cytomegalovirus status from the catalog of TCR beta chain sequences, a statistical classification framework was built. A later analysis assigned V and J genes by comparing TCR nucleotide sequences with IMGT/GENE-DB human TR gene sequences. The TCRdist pipeline was used in a later analysis to assign CDR3 sequences and most-parsimonious VDJ recombination scenarios. In a later analysis, each TCR beta chain was defined by its CDR3 amino acid sequence together with its V-gene family, and reads lacking a unique V-gene family were excluded. In a later analysis, some 600 highly shared, low-generation-probability nucleotide sequences were removed to address suspected cross-contamination and a sequencing artifact. In a later analysis, a clonal expansion index was calculated for each public chain from normalized within-repertoire ranks of inferred template counts. Generation probabilities in a later analysis came from a VDJ recombination model fitted to out-of-frame rearrangements, and those results were checked against IGoR. Hypergeometric tests were used in a later analysis to score TCR-TCR, TCR-HLA and TCR-CMV co-occurrence, with a repertoire-size bias correction applied to the TCR pairs. False discovery rates were estimated in a later analysis by permuting HLA or CMV assignments 20 times. In a later analysis, co-occurring TCRs were grouped using DBSCAN, and TCRdist sequence similarity was added for clustering within HLA-allele-positive subsets. For co-occurrence clustering, repertoires with fewer than 30,000 or more than 120,000 public chains were excluded, along with five repertoires with anomalous nucleotide sharing. Held by TCRdb, this immuneACCESS table contains in-frame sequences only and omits some clones. Under half of the omission traces to an unresolved V gene where checked; the cause of the rest is unknown. V and J calls and clone size are those listed in that table; D and trimming were worked out from the DNA. The table for this sample lists some 60,000 clones; about 81% of them were counted only once. Roughly 5.3% of the sample is held by the ten biggest clonotypes.

V and J lose 4 bases and 3 bases, and a span of 15 bases separates them. CDR1 and CDR2 were assigned from the germline V gene as SGHTA and FQGNSA. Including cysteine and phenylalanine, the CDR3 has 16 amino acids. Just CDR3 DNA is preserved here, 48 bases in frame from base 1. General study outcomes and caveats: When HLA alleles, especially DR and DQ, strongly co-occurred, TCR associations were difficult to assign to individual alleles. The 87-base-pair reads could not distinguish some IMGT-functional V segments, including TRBV6-2 and TRBV6-3, so those segments were excluded. An association between a missense DCLRE1C variant and V-gene and J-gene trimming of TCR beta chains was found in a later genetic analysis and replicated in an independent cohort. A total of 164 TCR beta chains were listed by the study as associated with cytomegalovirus. Broadly in line with IMGT annotations, most TCR beta V segments showed up in productive rearrangements about 87% or about 30% of the time in an earlier analysis of 587 of the donors. The sequencing pipeline was judged likely to have produced a cluster of highly shared sequence variants as a technical artifact. Most CMV-associated TCR beta chains appeared to be HLA-restricted in a later analysis, and the HLA associations seemed to be driven largely by CMV exposure. Because counts were too low, seventeen rarely observed V segments, including chromosome 9 orphons, were left out of the earlier analysis of roughly 600 of the donors. In a later analysis, several top co-occurrence clusters were reported to appear linked to parvovirus B19, influenza, CMV and Epstein-Barr virus. At a false discovery rate of 0.05, a later analysis linked 16,951 TCR beta sequences to specific HLA alleles. In a later genetic analysis, fewer N-insertions in productive TCRs were reported among donors in an Asian-associated ancestry cluster than the 666-donor mean. HLA typing was unavailable for some donors at each locus, so association tests used only the typed subset. In vitro tests confirmed that a few of the cytomegalovirus-associated TCR beta chains recognize cytomegalovirus antigens. The classifier was reported to diagnose cytomegalovirus status with high specificity and sensitivity in both the original and validation cohorts. Most TCR sequences were seen in very few donors, while some public TCRs were found in many individuals. A later analysis found that TCR association rates varied across HLA loci, with DRB1 alleles showing the most associated TCRs and HLA-C alleles the fewest. The cohort was sequenced for TCR beta chains only, and without alpha or paired-chain data the features that could be detected were limited. According to the authors, the approach could potentially be generalized to other disease states and immunological phenotypes. Correlated functional status among segregating V segments might be attributable to linkage disequilibrium, but an unknown experimental factor could not be ruled out. CMV serostatus was the only immune exposure information available for the cohort. In a later analysis, HLA-associated TCR beta chains showed more clonal expansion and lower generation probabilities than non-associated chains that were equally common. The presence/absence analyses assumed that sequencing depth was roughly uniform across donors, and that assumption may not be true. A further reported finding was that TCR beta sequences accurately predicted the HLA-A and HLA-B alleles for most subjects in the first cohort.

In this chain, TRBV7-2 is recombined with TRBJ1-4; the D gene cannot be resolved reliably. The sample consisted of PBMCs. The source of this sequence is a woman under 40 in good health and CMV-seronegative. The CDR3 here reads CASSSYREVSNEKLFF. The nucleotide sequence is TGTGCCAGCAGCTCGTATAGGGAGGTTTCTAATGAAAAACTGTTTTTT.